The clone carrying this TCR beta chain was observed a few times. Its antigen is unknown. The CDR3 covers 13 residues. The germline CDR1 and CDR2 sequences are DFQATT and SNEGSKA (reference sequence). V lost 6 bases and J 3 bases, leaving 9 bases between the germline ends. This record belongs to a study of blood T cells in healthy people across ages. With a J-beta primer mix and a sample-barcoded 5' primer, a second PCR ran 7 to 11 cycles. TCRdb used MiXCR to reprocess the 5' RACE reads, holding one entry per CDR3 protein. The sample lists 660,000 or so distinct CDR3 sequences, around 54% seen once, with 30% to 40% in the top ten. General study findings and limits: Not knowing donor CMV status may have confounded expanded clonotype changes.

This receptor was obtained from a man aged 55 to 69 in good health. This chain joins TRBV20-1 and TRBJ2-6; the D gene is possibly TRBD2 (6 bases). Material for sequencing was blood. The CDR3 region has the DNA TGCAGTGCCCAGGGAGGTGGGGCCAACGTCCTGACTTTC. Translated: CSAQGGGANVLTF.